Listed here is a single TCR beta chain. V lost 4 bases to trimming and J lost 3 bases; unmatched junction nucleotides: 4. This CDR3 has 14 residues. Germline CDR1 reads LNHDA; CDR2 reads SQIVND (reference sequence). The data are from a study of shared clonotypes between healthy human individuals. Data came from immunoSEQ multiplex PCR; TCRdb stores just in-frame clones and leaves some out. The sample has about 1.1 million clones, approximately 80% seen once. The chain joins TRBV19 to TRBJ2-5, with 8 bases fitting TRBD1. The sample comprised memory CD4+ T cells from PBMCs. Subset denoted: CD45RA-negative fraction. This TCR was recovered from a man in his late teens or twenties in good health. Some clones in this sample may be carry-over from other donors' samples. CDR3 loop: CASSTPGGEETQYF. The DNA for the CDR3 is TGTGCCAGTAGTACTCCAGGGGGCGAAGAGACCCAGTACTTC.